These T cell receptor beta chains were read from a single sample in a study of blood T cell repertoires in COVID-19. Generated by immunoSEQ multiplex PCR, the TCRdb table keeps only in-frame clones and is missing some. The sample shows 90,000 to 140,000 clones, about four fifths of them seen only once. The source material was peripheral blood. These receptors were collected from a woman aged 70-85 years with acute or convalescent COVID-19. The CDR3 runs from the conserved cysteine through the conserved F or W. The size of a clone is reported for some rows only, either as once, few or many, or as a class for expanded clones.

J gene: TRBJ2-3
clone size: -
V gene: TRBV19
CDR3 protein: CASSIGTVSTDTQYF

J gene: TRBJ2-1
clone size: -
V gene: TRBV7-2
CDR3 protein: CASSLRLAGGRNEQFF

J gene: TRBJ1-6
clone size: -
V gene: TRBV30
CDR3 protein: CAWSTNSRRNSPLHF

J gene: TRBJ1-2
clone size: few
V gene: TRBV10-2
CDR3 protein: CASSESATDHESYTF

J gene: TRBJ1-2
clone size: -
V gene: TRBV30
CDR3 protein: CAWRSAVGAGGYTF

J gene: TRBJ1-5
clone size: -
V gene: TRBV6-1
CDR3 protein: CASSESTGGHQPQHF

J gene: TRBJ2-1
clone size: -
V gene: TRBV28
CDR3 protein: CASSLFVSSSYNEQFF

J gene: TRBJ2-3
clone size: -
V gene: TRBV3-1/TRBV3-2
CDR3 protein: CASSQAKSGGLAGGSDTQYF

J gene: TRBJ2-7
clone size: -
V gene: TRBV7-2
CDR3 protein: CASSLGGGASGAYEQYF

J gene: TRBJ2-3
clone size: -
V gene: TRBV14
CDR3 protein: CASSPYTDTQYF

J gene: TRBJ2-3
clone size: -
V gene: TRBV6-6
CDR3 protein: CASSLTSGGSTDTQYF

J gene: TRBJ1-1
clone size: -
V gene: TRBV10-2
CDR3 protein: CASRNSGMGGTEAFF

J gene: TRBJ2-3
clone size: once
V gene: TRBV29-1
CDR3 protein: CSVERGGRDTQYF

J gene: TRBJ2-7
clone size: few
V gene: TRBV5-4
CDR3 protein: CATGAGGLHEQYF

J gene: TRBJ2-2
clone size: -
V gene: TRBV5-5
CDR3 protein: CASSPFGGGNTGELFF

J gene: TRBJ2-1
clone size: -
V gene: TRBV4-1
CDR3 protein: CASSQGGRASGGGWEQFF

J gene: TRBJ1-6
clone size: -
V gene: TRBV28
CDR3 protein: CASSRDRGNSPLHF

J gene: TRBJ1-1
clone size: -
V gene: TRBV5-1
CDR3 protein: CASCPRQGAVTEAFF

J gene: TRBJ2-3
clone size: -
V gene: TRBV6-4
CDR3 protein: CASSAQDGSLDTQYF

J gene: TRBJ2-7
clone size: -
V gene: TRBV9
CDR3 protein: CASSPRLAGYPGGYEQYF

J gene: TRBJ1-5
clone size: -
V gene: TRBV3-1/TRBV3-2
CDR3 protein: CASSQGPEVGQPQHF